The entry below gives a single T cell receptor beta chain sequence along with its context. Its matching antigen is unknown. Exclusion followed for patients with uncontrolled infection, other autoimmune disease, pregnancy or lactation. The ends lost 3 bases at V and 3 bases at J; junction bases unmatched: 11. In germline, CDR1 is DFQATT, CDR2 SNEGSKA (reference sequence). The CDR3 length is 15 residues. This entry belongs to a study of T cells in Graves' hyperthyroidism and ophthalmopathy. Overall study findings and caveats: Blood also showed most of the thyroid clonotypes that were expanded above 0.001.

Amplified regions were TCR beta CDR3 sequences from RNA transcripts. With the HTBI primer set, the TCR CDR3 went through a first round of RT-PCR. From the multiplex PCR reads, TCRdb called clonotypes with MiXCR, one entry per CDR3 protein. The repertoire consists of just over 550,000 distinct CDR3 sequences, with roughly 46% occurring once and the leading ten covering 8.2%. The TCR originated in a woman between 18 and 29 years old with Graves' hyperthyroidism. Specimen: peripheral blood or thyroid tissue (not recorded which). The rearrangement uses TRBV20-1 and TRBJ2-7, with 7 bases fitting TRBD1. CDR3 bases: TGCAGTGCTAGCCGAGACAGGGTGGGAGACTACGAGCAGTACTTC. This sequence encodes CSASRDRVGDYEQYF.